The 18 T cell receptor beta chains below all came from one sample that was sequenced in a study of T cells in Graves' hyperthyroidism and ophthalmopathy. TCR beta CDR3 regions were amplified from RNA transcripts. Researchers ran a first-round RT-PCR on the TCR CDR3 using the HTBI primer set. TCRdb analysed the multiplex PCR reads with MiXCR anew, one entry per CDR3 protein. Altogether some 510,000 distinct CDR3 sequences are present, around 45% being singletons, with the ten largest covering just over 8%. Sequences were obtained from peripheral blood or thyroid tissue (not recorded which). These receptors all come from a woman aged 18-29 years with Graves' hyperthyroidism.

Turning to this clonotype: The junction and the germline gene differ at one end; a read error may be behind it. J is TRBJ2-2 and V is TRBV5-1; D is perhaps TRBD2 (5 bases). The germline CDR1 and CDR2 sequences are SGHRS and YFSETQ. The CDR3 contains 15 residues. CDR3 in amino acids: CASSLEAANTGELSW. DNA for the CDR3: TGCGCCAGCAGCTTGGAAGCAGCGAACACCGGGGAGCTGTCTTGG.

A few counts support this clonotype. The chain combines TRBV12-3 or TRBV12-4 with TRBJ1-4; D is possibly TRBD1 (6 bases). Trimming removed 7 bases at V and 4 bases at J, with 16 bases between. This CDR3 is built from 15 residues. CDR3 loop: CASNFQGRGNEKLFF. The CDR3 nucleotides are TGTGCCAGCAATTTTCAGGGCAGGGGTAATGAAAAACTGTTTTTT.

As for this clonotype: A much larger clone differs from this one at a single base, so this may be a read error. The chain combines TRBV29-1 with TRBJ1-4; 7 positions match TRBD1. CDR1 SQVTM and CDR2 ANQGSEA come from the germline V gene. This CDR3 has 13 residues. V shed 4 bases, J shed 7 bases, and the junction held 6 bases outside the gene matches. In nucleotides, the CDR3 is TGCAGCGTTGGAGATCAGGGGGGTGAAAAACTGTTTTTT. Translation: CSVGDQGGEKLFF. Supplemented by reference TRBV29-1 and TRBJ1-4, the full variable domain reads SAVISQKPSRDICQRGTSLTIQCQVDSQVTMMFWYRQQPGQSLTLIATANQGSEATYESGFVIDKFPISRPNLTFSTLTVSNMSPEDSSIYLCSVGDQGGEKLFFGSGTQLSVL.

For this clonotype: One junction end disagrees with the germline gene, perhaps due to a read error. The CDR3 protein is CASRQGQRFTYKQYF. The CDR3 DNA is TGTGCCAGCAGGCAAGGACAAAGATTTACCTACAAGCAGTACTTC. V and J are TRBV7-4 and TRBJ2-7; D perhaps matches TRBD1 (5 bases). This CDR3 is built from 15 residues. Germline V gene data show CDR1 as SGHVT and CDR2 as SQSDAQ. Together with reference TRBV7-4 and TRBJ2-7, the CDR3 gives the full variable domain: GAGVSQSPRYKVAKRGRDVALRCDSISGHVTLYWYRQTLGQGSEVLTYSQSDAQRDKSGRPSGRFSAERPERSVSTLKIQRTEQGDSAVYLCASRQGQRFTYKQYFGPGTRLTVT.

The chain employs TRBV20-1 and TRBJ1-5, with unresolved D. Looked up from germline, CDR1 is DFQATT and CDR2 is SNEGSKA (reference sequence). The CDR3 is made up of 15 amino acids. V shed 0 bases and J shed 2 bases, with 11 bases lying between them. The CDR3 coding sequence is TGCAGTGCTAGAGATACGCAAACAGGCAATCAGCCCCAGCATTTT. Its protein product is CSARDTQTGNQPQHF.

The CDR3 sequence is CASSLEPAGGLIPYEQYF. The CDR3 bases are TGCGCCAGCAGCTTGGAGCCAGCGGGAGGGTTGATCCCCTACGAGCAGTACTTC. The chain employs TRBV5-1 and TRBJ2-7; 10 nucleotides agree with TRBD2. The CDR3 covers 18 residues. Germline CDR1 reads SGHRS; CDR2 reads YFSETQ. Germline trimming cut 0 bases from V and 2 bases from J; bases unmatched to any gene: 11.

With regard to this clonotype: A junction boundary mismatches the germline segment, possibly from a read error. The V gene is TRBV19, the J gene TRBJ2-6; 10 bases agree with TRBD1. This CDR3 has 17 amino acids. Germline CDR1 LNHDA, CDR2 SQIVND (reference sequence). The CDR3 loop reads CASSLGTGDSRANVLTF. DNA of the CDR3: TGTGCCAGTAGTCTCGGGACAGGGGACTCTAGGGCCAACGTCCTGACTTTC.

The chain joins TRBV2 to TRBJ2-7; 12 bases map to TRBD2. CDR1 SNHLY and CDR2 FYNNEI come from the germline V gene. V dropped 9 bases and J dropped 2; count of bases not matched to a gene: 8. The CDR3 runs 15 residues. DNA for the CDR3: TGTGCCAGGAACCGGACTAGCGGGACCGCCTACGAGCAGTACTTC. Amino acid sequence: CARNRTSGTAYEQYF.

This clonotype was seen many times. The V and J genes are TRBV7-9 and TRBJ2-5, with D possibly TRBD2 on 5 matching bases. This CDR3 spans 14 amino acids. Trimming removed 0 bases at V and 2 bases at J, with 7 bases between. Looked up from germline, CDR1 is SEHNR and CDR2 is FQNEAQ (reference sequence). The CDR3: CASSLAGDQETQYF. CDR3 DNA: TGTGCCAGCAGCTTAGCGGGAGATCAAGAGACCCAGTACTTC.

This rearrangement joins TRBV19 to TRBJ1-5; TRBD1 might be the D (6 bases). There are 15 residues in the CDR3. Between the trimmed V and J ends, which lost 3 bases and 7 bases, there was a span of 16 bases. CDR1 is LNHDA and CDR2 is SQIVND in the germline V gene (reference sequence). CDR3 amino acids: CASSMLGARFQPQHF. As DNA, the CDR3 is TGTGCCAGTAGTATGTTGGGGGCACGCTTCCAGCCCCAGCATTTT.

The J gene is TRBJ1-1, the V gene TRBV12-3 or TRBV12-4; D gene unclear. The V gene lost 3 bases and the J gene lost 1 base, with 9 bases spanning the gap. This CDR3 is built from 14 residues. CDR3 sequence reads: CASSFAVKNTEAFF. In nucleotides, the CDR3 is TGTGCCAGCAGTTTCGCCGTGAAGAACACTGAAGCTTTCTTT.

This clonotype was recorded at least ten times. The gene calls are TRBV20-1 and TRBJ2-7; D perhaps matches TRBD1 (5 bases). Per germline, CDR1 DFQATT and CDR2 SNEGSKA (reference sequence). The CDR3 covers 12 residues. V lost 6 bases, J lost 5 bases, and 14 bases lay in between. In DNA, the CDR3 is TGCAGTGCCGGACCACAGGAAGACGAGCAGTACTTC. Protein product: CSAGPQEDEQYF.

This clonotype showed up many times. The V gene is TRBV2, the J gene TRBJ2-5; 10 positions agree with TRBD2. Germline CDR1 SNHLY, CDR2 FYNNEI. This CDR3 spans 14 amino acids. Trimming at V came to 6 bases and at J to 1 base, leaving 2 bases not matched to a gene. The CDR3 region is CASSRTSGQETQYF. In DNA form, the CDR3 reads TGTGCCAGCAGCAGGACTAGCGGCCAAGAGACCCAGTACTTC. Full variable domain (remainder filled in from reference TRBV2 and TRBJ2-5): EPEVTQTPSHQVTQMGQEVILRCVPISNHLYFYWYRQILGQKVEFLVSFYNNEISEKSEIFDDQFSVERPDGSNFTLKIRSTKLEDSAMYFCASSRTSGQETQYFGPGTRLLVL.

There are a few counts of this clonotype. The rearrangement joins TRBV12-3 or TRBV12-4 to TRBJ2-7; D remains ambiguous. CDR3 length: 14 residues. V lost 4 bases and J lost 2, with 12 bases in between. The CDR3 DNA reads as TGTGCCAGCAGTTATGAGCCCGGAGCCTACGAGCAGTACTTC. Encoded protein: CASSYEPGAYEQYF.

The chain links TRBV7-9 to TRBJ1-5, with a tentative D call TRBD1 (5 bases). The CDR3 runs 19 residues. Germline V CDR1 and CDR2: SEHNR, FQNEAQ (reference sequence). The V end lost 6 bases, the J end lost 1 base, and 25 bases lay between the germline ends. CDR3 nucleotides: TGTGCCAGCAGTCCTCCTTGGGGGGACCGGGAGGGGAGCAATCAGCCCCAGCATTTT. This encodes CASSPPWGDREGSNQPQHF.

This clonotype was recorded many times. This chain connects TRBV10-3 to TRBJ2-7; 7 bases match TRBD1. In germline, CDR1 is ENHRY, CDR2 SYGVKD. This CDR3 contains 13 residues. With 6 bases clipped from V and 3 bases from J, the junction kept 5 bases outside the gene matches. The CDR3 DNA sequence: TGTGCCATCAGCCCCGGGACAGACTACGAGCAGTACTTC. Translation gives CAISPGTDYEQYF.

This chain connects TRBV2 to TRBJ2-7, with D possibly being TRBD1 or TRBD2 (5 bases each). This CDR3 spans 14 amino acids. Germline-derived CDR1 and CDR2 are SNHLY and FYNNEI. The V and J ends lost 4 bases and 3 bases respectively, with 13 bases between them. This chain's CDR3 is CASSGGRLYYEQYF. The DNA for the CDR3 is TGTGCCAGCAGTGGGGGACGGTTATACTACGAGCAGTACTTC.

This clonotype was counted many times. This chain links TRBV7-9 with TRBJ1-5, with D perhaps TRBD1 (5 bases). Germline-derived CDR1 and CDR2 are SEHNR and FQNEAQ (reference sequence). There are 17 residues in the CDR3. Trimming left V 6 bases short and J 2 bases short, with 20 bases between. The DNA of the CDR3 is TGTGCCAGCAGTCTTACCTCGTGGGGCGGGGGCAATCAGCCCCAGCATTTT. Protein sequence: CASSLTSWGGGNQPQHF.